The 13 T cell receptor beta chains listed next were all sequenced from one sample in a study of long-term antiretroviral therapy in people with HIV. The libraries were made with immunoSEQ v3.0 at survey level. TCRdb's table, derived via immunoSEQ multiplex PCR, lists solely in-frame clones and lacks some. This table has more than 25,000 clones, 87% appearing once. The sample in question was unsorted PBMCs, obtained 2 years after starting antiretroviral therapy. The receptor source for this set is a man between 50 and 59 years old with HIV.

The rearrangement uses TRBV5-6 and TRBJ1-5; TRBD1 might be the D (6 bases). The CDR3 extends over 15 amino acids. Looked up from germline, CDR1 is SGHDT and CDR2 is YYEEEE. The V and J ends lost 2 bases and 1 base respectively, with 10 bases between them. The CDR3 sequence is CASSLGGLSNQPQHF. In nucleotides, the CDR3 is TGTGCCAGCAGCTTAGGGGGACTCAGCAATCAGCCCCAGCATTTT.

The chain employs TRBV19 and TRBJ2-7; 8 positions agree with TRBD1. Germline lookup yields CDR1 LNHDA and CDR2 SQIVND (reference sequence). This CDR3 is 16 amino acids long. V dropped 6 bases and J dropped 5; count of bases not matched to a gene: 15. CDR3 DNA sequence: TGTGCCAGTAGCCGCCCCGGGACAGGATCTCTAGACGAGCAGTACTTC. It yields the protein CASSRPGTGSLDEQYF.

V gene TRBV4-1 combines with J gene TRBJ1-1; tentative D call: TRBD1 (5 bases). The germline CDR1 and CDR2 sequences are MGHRA and YSYEKL. The V end was cut by 3 bases, the J end by 6 bases, with 14 bases between. The CDR3 covers 14 residues. The chain's CDR3 is CASSHTNGGSEAFF. In DNA, the CDR3 is TGCGCCAGCAGCCACACGAACGGGGGGTCTGAAGCTTTCTTT.

The chain carries TRBV7-9 and TRBJ2-2; no clear D gene. Germline V lookup: CDR1 SEHNR, CDR2 FQNEAQ (reference sequence). This CDR3 is 12 amino acids long. V lost 3 bases and J 7 bases, leaving 6 bases between the germline ends. CDR3 nucleotides: TGTGCCAGCAGCTTCGCAGGCGGGGAGCTGTTTTTT. It encodes CASSFAGGELFF.

The chain employs TRBV27 and TRBJ2-2, with no clear D. Trimming removed 3 bases at V and 1 base at J, with 3 bases between. This CDR3 spans 13 amino acids. Germline-derived CDR1 and CDR2 are MNHEY and SMNVEV (reference sequence). For the CDR3, the DNA is TGTGCCAGCAGTTTGGGGAACACCGGGGAGCTGTTTTTT. It codes for CASSLGNTGELFF.

The J gene is TRBJ1-2, the V gene TRBV6-5; tentative D call: TRBD1 (6 bases). This CDR3 comprises 14 residues. The ends were cut back, 4 bases at V and 6 bases at J, with 15 bases in the middle. Germline CDR1 is MNHEY and CDR2 is SVGAGI. CDR3 in DNA: TGTGCCAGCAGTTCCCCCCCAGGGGAGGATGGCTACACCTTC. Amino acids: CASSSPPGEDGYTF.

CDR3 sequence reads: CASSLQGPGANVLTF. In nucleotides, the CDR3 is TGTGCCAGCTCATTACAGGGGCCTGGGGCCAACGTCCTGACTTTC. This chain links TRBV18 with TRBJ2-6, with TRBD1 matching 7 bases. Trimming at V came to 5 bases and at J to 2 bases, leaving 3 bases not matched to a gene. The CDR3 runs 15 residues. Germline V lookup: CDR1 KGHSH, CDR2 LQKENI.

The chain combines TRBV27 with TRBJ2-1; TRBD2 matches 12 bases. The V segment lost 2 bases and the J segment 3 bases; nucleotides outside the gene matches: 2. This CDR3 has 16 residues. CDR1 and CDR2 (germline): MNHEY, SMNVEV (reference sequence). The CDR3 sequence: CASSLGLAGYYNEQFF. In DNA form, the CDR3 reads TGTGCCAGCAGTTTAGGACTAGCGGGATACTACAATGAGCAGTTCTTC.

Only one count was recorded for this clone. The chain combines TRBV27 with TRBJ1-1; no definite D call. The CDR3 sequence is 16 residues long. Germline V gene data show CDR1 as MNHEY and CDR2 as SMNVEV (reference sequence). Trimming took off 3 bases at V and 2 bases at J, with 16 bases between the two ends. The CDR3 sequence is CASSLGLGGINTEAFF. Here the CDR3 DNA reads TGTGCCAGCAGTTTGGGTTTAGGAGGGATTAACACTGAAGCTTTCTTT.

The chain couples TRBV5-6 to TRBJ1-5; D is uncertain. In germline, CDR1 is SGHDT, CDR2 YYEEEE. Trimming took off 3 bases at V and 0 bases at J, with 13 bases between the two ends. The CDR3 is made up of 16 amino acids. Here the CDR3 reads CASSWRGRYSNQPQHF. The CDR3 nucleotides read TGTGCCAGCAGCTGGCGAGGCAGGTATAGCAATCAGCCCCAGCATTTT. Variable domain in full (rest from reference TRBV5-6 and TRBJ1-5): DAGVTQSPTHLIKTRGQQVTLRCSPKSGHDTVSWYQQALGQGPQFIFQYYEEEERQRGNFPDRFSGHQFPNYSSELNVNALLLGDSALYLCASSWRGRYSNQPQHFGDGTRLSIL.

The chain carries TRBV4-3 and TRBJ1-2; TRBD1 might be the D (6 bases). CDR3 size: 14 residues. Trimming removed 1 base at V and 2 bases at J, with 8 bases between. CDR1 is LGHNA, CDR2 YSLEER, per germline. CDR3 in DNA: TGCGCCAGCAGCCAAGGGGGGACAAACTATGGCTACACCTTC. Protein sequence: CASSQGGTNYGYTF.

The chain has TRBV7-9 and TRBJ2-7, with 7 bases lining up with TRBD2. From germline, CDR1 is SEHNR and CDR2 FQNEAQ (reference sequence). J gave up 7 bases and V 1 base, and 4 bases lay outside the gene matches. CDR3 length equals 13 residues. The CDR3 here is CASSLDTSVEQYF. CDR3 DNA sequence: TGTGCCAGCAGCTTAGATACTAGCGTTGAGCAGTACTTC.

The chain couples TRBV6-1 to TRBJ1-2; 8 bases map to TRBD1. In germline, CDR1 is MNHNS, CDR2 SASEGT. V lost 7 bases to trimming and J lost 4 bases; unmatched junction nucleotides: 11. CDR3 length: 15 residues. This CDR3 is CASNARTGSLYGYTF. The CDR3 nucleotides are TGTGCCAGCAACGCTAGGACAGGGTCACTCTATGGCTACACCTTC.